The T cell receptor beta chain described here comes from a study of shared clonotypes between healthy human individuals. This CDR3 is 15 amino acids long. The germline gives CDR1 MGHRA, CDR2 YSYEKL. Trimming shortened V by 0 bases and J by 8 bases, and 13 bases separated the two germline ends. Only in-frame clones appear in the TCRdb table, and some are missing; sequencing was by immunoSEQ multiplex PCR. The table shows some 1 million clones, with around four fifths occurring only once. The chain uses TRBV4-1 and TRBJ1-4, with a tentative D call TRBD1 (6 bases). This receptor was taken from a man between 18 and 35 years old in good health. Sequenced material: memory CD4+ T cells sorted from blood. Sample subset: CD45RA-negative fraction. The CDR3 sequence: CASSQDRGAGEKLFF. The CDR3 bases are TGCGCCAGCAGCCAAGATCGGGGGGCAGGGGAAAAACTGTTTTTT.